This paragraph covers one T cell receptor beta chain sequence. Its antigen is currently unknown. The data derive from a study of cytomegalovirus exposure and HLA in healthy donors. Study-level findings and limits: The authors reported that TCR beta sequences could predict HLA-A and HLA-B alleles. These predictions were accurate for most subjects in the first cohort.

It was with 60 Vbeta and 13 Jbeta primers that the PCR ran. Clones were read by immunoSEQ multiplex PCR, and TCRdb kept only the in-frame ones, dropping some. The table shows roughly 180,000 clones, with approximately 84% occurring only once. The germline CDR1 and CDR2 sequences are SGHRS and YFSETQ. The length of the CDR3 is 15 residues. Deletions cut 1 base from V and 6 bases from J, with 15 bases between. Sequencing was performed on PBMCs. The chain combines TRBV5-1 with TRBJ2-3, with D possibly matching TRBD2 (8 bases). This clonotype was obtained from a man younger than 40 in good health and CMV-seronegative. This CDR3 reads CASSLRGLGGDTQYF. DNA of the CDR3: TGCGCCAGCAGCTTGAGGGGACTAGGGGGCGATACGCAGTATTTT.